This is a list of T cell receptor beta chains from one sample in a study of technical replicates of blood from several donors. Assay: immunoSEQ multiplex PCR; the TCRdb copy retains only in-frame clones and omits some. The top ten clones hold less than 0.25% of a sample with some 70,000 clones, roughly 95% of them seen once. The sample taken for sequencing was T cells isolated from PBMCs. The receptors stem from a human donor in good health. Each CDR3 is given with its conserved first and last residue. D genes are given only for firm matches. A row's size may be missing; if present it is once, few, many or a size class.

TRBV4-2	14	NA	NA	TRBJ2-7	TGTGCCAGCAGCCAAGAACAGGAGACCTACGAGCAGTACTTC	CASSQEQETYEQYF
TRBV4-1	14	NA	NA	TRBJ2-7	TGCGCCAGCAGCGAAACCCAGGGTACCTACGAGCAGTACTTC	CASSETQGTYEQYF
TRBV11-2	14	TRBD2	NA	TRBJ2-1	TGTGCCAGCACAGCGGGGGGTTCCTACAATGAGCAGTTCTTC	CASTAGGSYNEQFF
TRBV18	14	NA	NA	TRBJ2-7	TGTGCCAGCTCTCCCGTCAGGTTTTCCTACGAGCAGTACTTC	CASSPVRFSYEQYF
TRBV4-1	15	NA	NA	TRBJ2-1	TGCGCCAGCAGCCAAGGGCTAGAGTGGAACAATGAGCAGTTCTTC	CASSQGLEWNNEQFF
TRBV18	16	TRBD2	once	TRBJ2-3	TGTGCCAGCTCACTCGGGACTAGCGGGAGCGGAGATACGCAGTATTTT	CASSLGTSGSGDTQYF
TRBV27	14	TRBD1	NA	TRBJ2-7	TGTGCCAGCAGTCCAAACAGGGGTCCCTACGAGCAGTACTTC	CASSPNRGPYEQYF
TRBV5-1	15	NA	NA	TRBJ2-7	TGCGCCAGCAGCTTGGTTGGCAATTTGATCGACGAGCAGTACTTC	CASSLVGNLIDEQYF
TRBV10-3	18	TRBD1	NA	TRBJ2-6	TGTGCCATCAGAACCAGGACAGGGGACCCCTCTGGGGCCAACGTCCTGACTTTC	CAIRTRTGDPSGANVLTF
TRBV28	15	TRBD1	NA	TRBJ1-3	TGTGCCAGCAGCAAGCGGGACAGGGCTGGAAACACCATATATTTT	CASSKRDRAGNTIYF
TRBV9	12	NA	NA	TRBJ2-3	TGTGCCAGCAGCACAATCACAGATACGCAGTATTTT	CASSTITDTQYF
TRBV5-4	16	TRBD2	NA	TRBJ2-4	TGTGCCAGCAGCCCTACTAGCGGGGGGCCGAAAAACATTCAGTACTTC	CASSPTSGGPKNIQYF
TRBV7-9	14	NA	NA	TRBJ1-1	TGTGCCAGCAGCTTCCTTCACAGGGACACTGAAGCTTTCTTT	CASSFLHRDTEAFF
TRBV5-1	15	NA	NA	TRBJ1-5	TGCGCCAGCAGCTTGAGTCCAGGGGGCAATCAGCCCCAGCATTTT	CASSLSPGGNQPQHF
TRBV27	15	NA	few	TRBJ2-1	TGTGCCAGCTTTACCGGAGTAGGGACAATCGGTGAGCAGTTCTTC	CASFTGVGTIGEQFF
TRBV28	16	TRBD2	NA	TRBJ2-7	TGTGCCAGCAGTTCAGGACTAGCGGGAGAAACCTACGAGCAGTACTTC	CASSSGLAGETYEQYF
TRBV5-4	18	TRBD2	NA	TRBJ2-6	TGTGCCAGCAGCGGCATAGCGGGGGAGCTCTCTGGGGCCAACGTCCTGACTTTC	CASSGIAGELSGANVLTF
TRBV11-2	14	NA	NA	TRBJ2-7	TGTGCCAGCAGCTTAGGGGGGCGATCCTACGAGCAGTACTTC	CASSLGGRSYEQYF
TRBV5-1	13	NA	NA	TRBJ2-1	TGCGCCAGCAGCTTGGTCGGTTTCGGTGAGCAGTTCTTC	CASSLVGFGEQFF
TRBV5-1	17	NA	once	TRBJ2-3	TGCGCCAGCAGCTTGGCCGGGGGGACAGGATTCACAGATACGCAGTATTTT	CASSLAGGTGFTDTQYF
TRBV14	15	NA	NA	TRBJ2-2	TGTGCCAGCAGCCGCGGGACGGAGAACACCGGGGAGCTGTTTTTT	CASSRGTENTGELFF
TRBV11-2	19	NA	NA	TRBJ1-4	TGTGCCAGCAGCTTAGCTTACAGACAGTATTTCGGCCGGAGTGAAAAACTGTTTTTT	CASSLAYRQYFGRSEKLFF
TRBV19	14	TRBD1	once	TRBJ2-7	TGTGCCAGTAGTGCGGGACAGGGCCCCTACGAGCAGTACTTC	CASSAGQGPYEQYF
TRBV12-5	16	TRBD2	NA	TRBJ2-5	TGTGCTAGTGCCGAACTTGTGACTAGCGGAAAAGAGACCCAGTACTTC	CASAELVTSGKETQYF
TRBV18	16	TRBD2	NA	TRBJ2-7	TGTGCCAGCTCGCCCACGTTTTCTGCGGGAGTCTACGAGCAGTACTTC	CASSPTFSAGVYEQYF
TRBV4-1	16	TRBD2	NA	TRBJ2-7	TGCGCCAGCAGCCGATATGCGGCGCTAGCGGGGGGCGAGCAGTACTTC	CASSRYAALAGGEQYF
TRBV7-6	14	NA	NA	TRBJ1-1	TGTGCCAGCAGCTCCACCCAAGACGGGTCTGAAGCTTTCTTT	CASSSTQDGSEAFF
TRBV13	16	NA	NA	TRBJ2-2	TGTGCCAGCAGCCCCCTAGACGGAGGGGACACCGGGGAGCTGTTTTTT	CASSPLDGGDTGELFF
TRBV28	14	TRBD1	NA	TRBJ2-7	TGTGCCAGCAGTTCCGGGACAGGGTACTACGAGCAGTACTTC	CASSSGTGYYEQYF
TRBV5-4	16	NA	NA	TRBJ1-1	TGTGCCAGCAGCCCCCCCCGGGGGGGCACTTGGACTGAAGCTTTCTTT	CASSPPRGGTWTEAFF
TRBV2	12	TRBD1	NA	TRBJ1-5	TGTGCCTTACAGGGGGCACGGCAGCCCCAGCATTTT	CALQGARQPQHF
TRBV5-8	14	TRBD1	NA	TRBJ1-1	TGTGCCAGCAGCTTGGGAGGGACAGGGACTGAAGCTTTCTTT	CASSLGGTGTEAFF
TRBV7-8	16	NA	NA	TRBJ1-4	TGTGCCAGCAGCCGATACAGATTTGCAACTAATGAAAAACTGTTTTTT	CASSRYRFATNEKLFF
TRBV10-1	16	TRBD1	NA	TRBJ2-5	TGCGCCAGCAGTGCCTCTGGGACAGGCCCTGCGGAGACCCAGTACTTC	CASSASGTGPAETQYF
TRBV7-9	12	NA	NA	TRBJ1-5	TGTGCCAGCAGCTTAGGAGGTCAGCCCCAGCATTTT	CASSLGGQPQHF
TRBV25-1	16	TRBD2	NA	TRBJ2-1	TGTGCCAGCAGTGAATATGGTAGCGGGAAAATCTATGAGCAGTTCTTC	CASSEYGSGKIYEQFF
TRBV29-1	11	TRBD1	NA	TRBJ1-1	TGCAGCGTCACCAGGGGGCCTGAAGCTTTCTTT	CSVTRGPEAFF
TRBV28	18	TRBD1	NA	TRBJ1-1	TGTGCCAGCAGTTATAGGGCGCTTACGGACAGGTTCCACACTGAAGCTTTCTTT	CASSYRALTDRFHTEAFF
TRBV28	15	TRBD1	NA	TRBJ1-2	TGTGCCAGCAGTCAAACGGGACAGGGCTCCTATGGCTACACCTTC	CASSQTGQGSYGYTF
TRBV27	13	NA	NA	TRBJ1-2	TGTGCCAGCAGTTTAAGTGGGGGCGGTGGCTACACCTTC	CASSLSGGGGYTF